This TCR beta chain is drawn from a study of cytomegalovirus exposure and HLA in healthy donors. The PCR contained 60 Vbeta and 13 Jbeta primers. The method was immunoSEQ multiplex PCR; TCRdb's version includes in-frame clones alone and lacks a portion of them. The sample records 150,000 to 200,000 clones, around 75% being singletons. Unmatched junction bases numbered 4, after V lost 2 bases and J lost 4 bases. The CDR3 is 14 amino acids. Germline V gives CDR1 SGHTA, CDR2 FQGNSA. The source of this sequence is a woman younger than 45 in good health and CMV-seropositive. Specimen: PBMCs. The chain couples TRBV7-2 to TRBJ1-2, with 7 bases that match TRBD1. The CDR3 region has the DNA TGTGCCAGCAGCTTACCGACAGGGATCTATGGCTACACCTTC. It encodes CASSLPTGIYGYTF. Full variable domain (outside the CDR3, taken from reference TRBV7-2 and TRBJ1-2): GAGVSQSPSNKVTEKGKDVELRCDPISGHTALYWYRQSLGQGLEFLIYFQGNSAPDKSGLPSDRFSAERTGGSVSTLTIQRTQQEDSAVYLCASSLPTGIYGYTFGSGTRLTVV.